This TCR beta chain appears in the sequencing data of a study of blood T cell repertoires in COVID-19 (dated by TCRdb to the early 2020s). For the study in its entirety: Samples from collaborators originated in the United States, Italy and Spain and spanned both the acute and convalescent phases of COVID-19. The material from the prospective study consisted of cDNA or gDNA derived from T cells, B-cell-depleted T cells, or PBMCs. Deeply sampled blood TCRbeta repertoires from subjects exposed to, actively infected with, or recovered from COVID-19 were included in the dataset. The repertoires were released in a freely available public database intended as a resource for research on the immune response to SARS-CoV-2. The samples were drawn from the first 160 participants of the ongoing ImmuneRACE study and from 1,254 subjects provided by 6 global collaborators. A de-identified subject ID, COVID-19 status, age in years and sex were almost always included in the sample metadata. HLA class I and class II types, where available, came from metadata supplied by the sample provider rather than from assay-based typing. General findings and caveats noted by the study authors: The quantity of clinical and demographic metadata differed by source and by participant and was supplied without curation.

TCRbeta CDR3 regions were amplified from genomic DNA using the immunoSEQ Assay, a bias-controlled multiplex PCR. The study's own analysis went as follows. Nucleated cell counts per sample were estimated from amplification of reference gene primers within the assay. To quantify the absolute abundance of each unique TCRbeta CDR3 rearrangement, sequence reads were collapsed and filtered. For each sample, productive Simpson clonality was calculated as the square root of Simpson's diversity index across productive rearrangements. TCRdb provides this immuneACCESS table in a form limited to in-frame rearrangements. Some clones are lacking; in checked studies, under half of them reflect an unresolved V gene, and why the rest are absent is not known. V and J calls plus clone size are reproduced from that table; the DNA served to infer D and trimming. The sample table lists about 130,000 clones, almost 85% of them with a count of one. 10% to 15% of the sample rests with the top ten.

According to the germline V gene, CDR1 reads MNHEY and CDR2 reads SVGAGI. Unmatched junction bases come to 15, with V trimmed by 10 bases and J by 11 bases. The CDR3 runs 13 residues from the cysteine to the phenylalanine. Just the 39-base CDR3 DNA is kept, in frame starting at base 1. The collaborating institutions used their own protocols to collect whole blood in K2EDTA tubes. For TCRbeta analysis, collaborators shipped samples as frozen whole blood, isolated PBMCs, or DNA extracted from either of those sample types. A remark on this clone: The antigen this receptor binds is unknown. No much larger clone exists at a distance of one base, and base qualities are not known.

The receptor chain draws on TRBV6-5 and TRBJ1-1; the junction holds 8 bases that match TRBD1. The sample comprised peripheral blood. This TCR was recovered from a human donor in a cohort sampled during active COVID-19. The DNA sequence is TGTGCCACCGGTAGACGGCCAGGGGGCGACGCTTTCTTT. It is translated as CATGRRPGGDAFF.